This T cell receptor (beta chain) was profiled in a study of blood T cell repertoires in COVID-19. About the study: Some COVID-19 samples were acute and others convalescent; all came from the United States, Italy and Spain.

V lost 0 bases to trimming and J lost 5 bases; unmatched junction nucleotides: 10. CDR1 is LGHDT and CDR2 is YNNKEL in the germline V gene (reference sequence). The CDR3 length is 18 residues. The method was immunoSEQ multiplex PCR; TCRdb's version includes in-frame clones alone and lacks a portion of them. The sample has some 69,000 clones; approximately 80% are singletons. V and J are TRBV3-1 (or the pseudogene TRBV3-2) and TRBJ2-2, with 9 bases that match TRBD2. Sequencing was carried out using peripheral blood. This receptor was identified in a man older than 75 with active or convalescent COVID-19. CDR3 amino acids: CASSQDGPLAGMTGELFF. The DNA of the CDR3 is TGTGCCAGCAGCCAAGACGGGCCGCTAGCGGGGATGACCGGGGAGCTGTTTTTT.